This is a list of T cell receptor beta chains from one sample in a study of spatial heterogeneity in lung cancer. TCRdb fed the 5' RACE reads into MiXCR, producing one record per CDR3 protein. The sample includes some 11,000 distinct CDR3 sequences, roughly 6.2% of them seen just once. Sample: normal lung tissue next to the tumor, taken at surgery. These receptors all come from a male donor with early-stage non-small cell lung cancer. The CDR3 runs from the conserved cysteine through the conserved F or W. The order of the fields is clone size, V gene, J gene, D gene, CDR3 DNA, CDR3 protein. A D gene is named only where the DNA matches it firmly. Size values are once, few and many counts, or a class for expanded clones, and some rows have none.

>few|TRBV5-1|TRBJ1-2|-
TGCGCCAGCAGCTTGGGGCGGACGGACTATGGCTACACCTTC
CASSLGRTDYGYTF
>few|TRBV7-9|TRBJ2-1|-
TGTGCCAGCAGCTTAGGTTCGGCGGGAAAGGGGGAGTTCTTC
CASSLGSAGKGEFF
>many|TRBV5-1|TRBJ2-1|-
TGCGCCAGCAGCTTCGCGGGGCCCGAAAACAATGAGCAGTTCTTC
CASSFAGPENNEQFF
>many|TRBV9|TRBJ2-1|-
TGTGCCAGCAGCGTACACGGTGACTCCTACAATGAGCAGTTCTTC
CASSVHGDSYNEQFF
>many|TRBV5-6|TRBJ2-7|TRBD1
TGTGCCAGCAGCTGGACAGGGAAGAGTTACGAGCAGTACTTC
CASSWTGKSYEQYF
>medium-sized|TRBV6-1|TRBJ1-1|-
TGTGCCAGCAGAGAACAGAGAATGAACACTGAAGCTTTCTTT
CASREQRMNTEAFF
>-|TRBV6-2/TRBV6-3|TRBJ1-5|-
TGTGCCAGCAGTTACTTACAGGAAAATCAGCCCCAGCATTTT
CASSYLQENQPQHF
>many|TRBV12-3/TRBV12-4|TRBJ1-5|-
TGTGCCAGCAGTCCGTCGACAGGCCAGCCCCAGCATTTT
CASSPSTGQPQHF
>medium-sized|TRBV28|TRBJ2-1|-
TGTGCCAGCACCGACCGGATCCCAGGCAATGAGCAGTTCTTC
CASTDRIPGNEQFF
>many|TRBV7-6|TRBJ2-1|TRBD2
TGTGCCAGCAGCCCCCAGCCTATAGCGGGAGGACCCTACAATGAGCAGTTCTTC
CASSPQPIAGGPYNEQFF
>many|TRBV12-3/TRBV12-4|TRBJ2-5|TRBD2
TGTGCCAGCAGTTTGGGGGGGTTAGAGACCCAGTACTTC
CASSLGGLETQYF
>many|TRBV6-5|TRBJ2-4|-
TGTGCCAGCAGGGGATCGGAGGAAAACATTCAGTACTTC
CASRGSEENIQYF
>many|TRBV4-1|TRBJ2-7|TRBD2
TGCGCCAGCAGCCGCCGGGGACTAGCGGACCACTACGAGCAGTACTTC
CASSRRGLADHYEQYF
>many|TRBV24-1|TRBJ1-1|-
TGTGCCACCAGTGAGGGCTCAGGAATGAACACTGAAGCTTTCTTT
CATSEGSGMNTEAFF
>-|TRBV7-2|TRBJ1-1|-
TGTGCCAGCAGCTTAGCGCAGGTAGCTGAAGCTTTCTTT
CASSLAQVAEAFF
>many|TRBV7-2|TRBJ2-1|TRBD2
TGTGCCAGCAGAACTAGCGCCAACAATGAGCAGTTCTTC
CASRTSANNEQFF